This TCR beta chain was obtained from a study of blood T cells in healthy people across ages. With a J-beta primer mix and a sample-barcoded 5' primer, a second PCR ran 7 to 11 cycles. In TCRdb, the 5' RACE reads were re-called with MiXCR into one record per CDR3 protein. This table holds about 940,000 distinct CDR3 sequences, around 48% found once. Each donor was a healthy Caucasian individual from Russia, aged roughly 6 to 90. Isolation of PBMCs gave at least 6 million cells per sample. Study results and caveats: Unsorted PBMC input precluded a conclusive naive versus antigen-experienced comparison. Donor CMV infection status was unknown, possibly confounding age-related changes in expanded clonotypes.

Turning to this clonotype: Its cognate antigen is unknown.

The receptor was derived from a man aged 30 to 39 in good health. The sequenced material came from blood.

The CDR3 region is CASSQKRGGLETQYF. In DNA form, the CDR3 reads TGCGCCAGCAGCCAAAAGCGGGGGGGCCTTGAGACCCAGTACTTC. This rearrangement joins TRBV4-3 to TRBJ2-5; 10 bases line up with TRBD2. This CDR3 region has 15 residues. V was pared by 2 bases and J by 5 bases, with 5 bases of the junction left unmatched. Germline-derived CDR1 and CDR2 are LGHNA and YSLEER.